Listed below are T cell receptor beta chains from one sample, sequenced in a study of blood T cell repertoires in COVID-19. Data came from immunoSEQ multiplex PCR; TCRdb stores just in-frame clones and leaves some out. The repertoire includes about 150,000 clones, around nine tenths of them detected once, and about 5% sits in the top ten. Sequencing was performed on peripheral blood. All receptors derive from a human donor in a cohort sampled during active COVID-19. CDR3s include the opening cysteine and the closing phenylalanine or tryptophan. The size entry is marked missing in some rows and otherwise reads once, few, many or a size class.

v_call	j_call	clone_size	cdr3_length	cdr3_aa
TRBV29-1	TRBJ1-2	few	11	CSAATGTGYTF
TRBV7-2	TRBJ2-7	-	15	CASRQRTGNSYEQYF
TRBV11-1	TRBJ2-5	-	14	CASSRQGRQETQYF
TRBV3-1/TRBV3-2	TRBJ1-5	-	15	CASSQGMGGRKPQHF
TRBV12-3/TRBV12-4	TRBJ1-1	-	13	CASSRRTSAEAFF
TRBV28	TRBJ1-1	-	17	CASSKPGQGRQNTEAFF
TRBV11-2	TRBJ1-3	-	15	CASSSRGISGNTIYF
TRBV5-1	TRBJ1-1	-	15	CASSLSTGMNTEAFF
TRBV11-2	TRBJ2-5	-	14	CASRDSGGAETQYF
TRBV12-3/TRBV12-4	TRBJ1-2	-	13	CATSSRVNYGYTF
TRBV5-6	TRBJ2-1	-	16	CASSLYARSTGSEGFF
TRBV11-3	TRBJ1-2	-	14	CASSFRQGAYGYTF
TRBV24-1	TRBJ2-2	-	18	CATSDLQGDLQGTGELFF
TRBV2	TRBJ1-1	-	14	CASSEGQGDTEAFF
TRBV28	TRBJ1-1	-	14	CASRPGTRNTEAFF
TRBV19	TRBJ2-5	-	13	CASSMRGDETQYF
TRBV28	TRBJ1-2	-	14	CAARTTGTYYGYTF
TRBV6-1	TRBJ2-7	-	19	CASSESTGLAGGRLHEQYF
TRBV9	TRBJ1-3	-	14	CASSPGTPGNTIYF
TRBV28	TRBJ2-7	-	14	CASRAGSSLDEQYF
TRBV29-1	TRBJ1-1	-	12	CSVVVSDTEAFF
TRBV11-3	TRBJ2-7	-	16	CASSPGGGLMANEQYF
TRBV14	TRBJ2-7	-	16	CASSPYLAGGCYEQYF
TRBV6-2/TRBV6-3	TRBJ2-7	-	14	CASSVRDRDYEQYF
TRBV25-1	TRBJ1-2	-	13	CASRRDRRYGYTF
TRBV5-4	TRBJ1-1	-	14	CASSLDRDSVLAFF
TRBV6-6	TRBJ1-2	-	15	CASSSGTGNLYGYTF
TRBV29-1	TRBJ1-1	-	13	CSVRTGMNTEAFF
TRBV10-3	TRBJ1-3	-	15	CAISESRGSGNTIYF
TRBV5-8	TRBJ1-2	-	16	CASSPTGGRILYGYTF
TRBV6-6	TRBJ2-5	-	16	CASSYDFAPLQETQYF
TRBV4-1	TRBJ2-7	-	15	CASSQETATSYEQYF
TRBV2	TRBJ1-3	once	16	CASSPGQGAAGNTIYF
TRBV28	TRBJ2-2	few	16	CASSLSAPEGTGELFF
TRBV2	TRBJ2-1	-	15	CASAAGTGLRDEQFF
TRBV4-1	TRBJ2-4	-	15	CASSQGGGAKNIQYF
TRBV10-3	TRBJ1-5	-	15	CAISESGQANQPQHF
TRBV6-2/TRBV6-3	TRBJ1-6	-	18	CASSYETGTFDYNSPLHF
TRBV9	TRBJ2-7	-	14	CASSDGGHGYEQYF
TRBV6-5	TRBJ1-6	-	14	CASNGGRAVSPLHF
TRBV15	TRBJ2-7	-	17	CATSRDFGTGSSYEQYF
TRBV10-1	TRBJ1-4	-	15	CASSERTSGNEKLFF
TRBV19	TRBJ2-7	-	17	CASSILPTLAGEVEQYF
TRBV7-8	TRBJ1-5	few	13	CASSGQGTQPQHF
TRBV5-1	TRBJ1-2	-	13	CASSPGQGLSYTF
TRBV18	TRBJ2-1	-	16	CASSPPGGGSYNEQFF
TRBV28	TRBJ2-7	-	15	CASSLSTSGAYEQYF